The 29 T cell receptor beta chains in this list originate from one sample, sequenced in a study of radiotherapy plus CTLA-4 blockade in lung cancer. Here immunoSEQ multiplex PCR was the method, and the copy in TCRdb shows in-frame clones only, minus some. The sample holds roughly 50,000 clones, roughly 76% seen once. The sequencing used peripheral blood, collected from a patient treated with radiotherapy plus ipilimumab. Every receptor here comes from a human donor with non-small cell lung cancer who had stable disease on radiotherapy plus ipilimumab.

J is TRBJ2-3 and V is TRBV10-1; a weak D match, TRBD2 (5 bases). Trimming stripped 3 bases from V and 5 bases from J, with 15 bases between. Germline CDR1 and CDR2: WNHNN and SYGVQD (reference sequence). CDR3 length equals 15 residues. The CDR3 sequence is CASSDPGIGIDTQYF. CDR3 bases: TGCGCCAGCAGTGATCCGGGGATTGGTATAGATACGCAGTATTTT.

The chain couples TRBV15 to TRBJ2-7, with D perhaps matching TRBD1 (6 bases). Trimming took off 2 bases at V and 0 bases at J, with 11 bases between the two ends. Germline V gene sequence: CDR1 LNHNV, CDR2 YYDKDF (reference sequence). This CDR3 is built from 15 residues. The DNA of the CDR3 is TGTGCCACCAGCAGATACCGGGACACCTCCTACGAGCAGTACTTC. Amino acids: CATSRYRDTSYEQYF.

The CDR3 is CASSFGQTYGYTF. Written as DNA, the CDR3 is TGTGCCAGCAGCTTCGGACAGACCTATGGCTACACCTTC. This chain uses TRBV5-4 with TRBJ1-2; D possibly corresponds to TRBD1 (6 bases). This CDR3 contains 13 residues. The V end lost 2 bases, the J end lost 4 bases, and 9 bases lay between the germline ends. Germline V gene lookup returns CDR1 SGHNT and CDR2 YYREEE (reference sequence).

The J gene is TRBJ1-2, the V gene TRBV19; TRBD1 might be the D (6 bases). V was shortened by 5 bases and J by 4 bases, with 8 bases between the two germline ends. This CDR3 spans 12 amino acids. Looked up from germline, CDR1 is LNHDA and CDR2 is SQIVND (reference sequence). CDR3 bases: TGTGCCAGTAGTTTACAGGGCTATGGCTACACCTTC. It specifies CASSLQGYGYTF.

The chain links TRBV7-3 to TRBJ1-1; perhaps TRBD1 as D (5 bases). The length of the CDR3 is 16 residues. Germline V lookup: CDR1 SGHTA, CDR2 FQGTGA. The V end was cut by 5 bases, the J end by 0 bases, with 16 bases between. The CDR3 coding sequence is TGTGCCAGCAGCCTTCAGGGTCGAGGTTTGAACACTGAAGCTTTCTTT. It specifies CASSLQGRGLNTEAFF.

V gene TRBV18 combines with J gene TRBJ1-3; no firm D call. The CDR3 spans 13 residues. Germline lookup yields CDR1 KGHSH and CDR2 LQKENI. Trimming pared 4 bases from V and 5 bases from J, leaving 9 bases between. CDR3 residues: CASSLTTRNTIYF. CDR3 nucleotides: TGTGCCAGCTCACTAACGACGAGAAACACCATATATTTT.

V and J are TRBV4-1 and TRBJ1-1; unclear D gene. The CDR3 sequence is 15 residues long. V gave up 0 bases and J gave up 0 bases, with 8 bases separating them. The germline CDR1 and CDR2 sequences are MGHRA and YSYEKL. DNA for the CDR3: TGCGCCAGCAGCCAAGAGGCCCTAGTGAACACTGAAGCTTTCTTT. This sequence encodes CASSQEALVNTEAFF.

This chain joins TRBV7-3 and TRBJ2-5; no firm D call. The CDR3 is 13 amino acids. Germline V lookup: CDR1 SGHTA, CDR2 FQGTGA. V lost 1 base and J lost 5, with 8 bases in between. The CDR3 sequence: CASSLNLMETQYF. In nucleotides, the CDR3 is TGTGCCAGCAGCTTAAATCTGATGGAGACCCAGTACTTC. The full variable domain, with the rest looked up from reference TRBV7-3 and TRBJ2-5, is GAGVSQTPSNKVTEKGKYVELRCDPISGHTALYWYRQSLGQGPEFLIYFQGTGAADDSGLPNDRFFAVRPEGSVSTLKIQRTERGDSAVYLCASSLNLMETQYFGPGTRLLVL.

V gene TRBV5-8 combines with J gene TRBJ1-5; no firm D call. The CDR3 spans 15 residues. V was pared by 0 bases and J by 4 bases, with 11 bases between. The V gene's germline CDR1 is SGHTS and CDR2 YDEGEE. The CDR3 DNA reads as TGTGCCAGCAGCTTGGTTACCCGGGGAAATCAGCCCCAGCATTTT. It encodes CASSLVTRGNQPQHF.

This clone was counted a single time. The CDR3 here is CASSDLSTGNYGYTF. DNA for the CDR3: TGTGCCAGCAGCGACCTTTCGACAGGGAACTATGGCTACACCTTC. This chain joins TRBV5-5 and TRBJ1-2, with TRBD1 matching 7 bases. Germline assignment: CDR1 SGHKS and CDR2 YYEKEE (reference sequence). Trimming at V came to 4 bases and at J to 2 bases, leaving 8 bases not matched to a gene. There are 15 residues in the CDR3. Complete variable domain (other parts from reference TRBV5-5 and TRBJ1-2): DAGVTQSPTHLIKTRGQQVTLRCSPISGHKSVSWYQQVLGQGPQFIFQYYEKEERGRGNFPDRFSARQFPNYSSELNVNALLLGDSALYLCASSDLSTGNYGYTFGSGTRLTVV.

This clone has only a few counts. V is TRBV9 and J is TRBJ1-1; maybe TRBD1 (6 bases). Germline CDR1 reads SGDLS; CDR2 reads YYNGEE. V was pared by 4 bases and J by 3 bases, with 10 bases between. The CDR3 sequence is 13 residues long. The CDR3 reads CASSPPGDTEAFF. CDR3 sequence (DNA): TGTGCCAGCAGCCCCCCAGGGGACACTGAAGCTTTCTTT.

This clone has just a few counts. The chain employs TRBV6-5 and TRBJ1-5; D possibly corresponds to TRBD1 (6 bases). This CDR3 region has 14 residues. The germline gives CDR1 MNHEY, CDR2 SVGAGI. The V end lost 6 bases, the J end lost 1 base, and 10 bases lay between the germline ends. Here the CDR3 DNA reads TGTGCCAGCAGCGGGACACCCAGCAATCAGCCCCAGCATTTT. Translation gives CASSGTPSNQPQHF.

This clone was seen a single time. This rearrangement joins TRBV7-3 to TRBJ1-2; no definite D call. This CDR3 is 13 amino acids long. Between the trimmed V and J ends, which lost 3 bases and 2 bases, there was a span of 7 bases. CDR1 is SGHTA, CDR2 FQGTGA, per germline. CDR3 nucleotides: TGTGCCAGCAGCTTGAACAGCAACTATGGCTACACCTTC. Amino acid sequence: CASSLNSNYGYTF.

This chain joins TRBV10-3 and TRBJ1-2, with D possibly matching TRBD1 (5 bases). This CDR3 has 13 residues. V was shortened by 4 bases and J by 6 bases, with 12 bases between the two germline ends. CDR1 and CDR2 (germline): ENHRY, SYGVKD. Here the CDR3 reads CAISVEAGNGYTF. The CDR3 DNA follows: TGTGCCATCAGTGTAGAGGCAGGGAATGGCTACACCTTC.

The chain joins TRBV6-5 to TRBJ1-2, with D unresolved. Trimming cost V 0 bases and J 1 base, with 0 bases left between them. The CDR3 contains 12 residues. CDR1 is MNHEY and CDR2 is SVGAGI in the germline V gene. This CDR3 is CASSYSNYGYTF. CDR3 coding DNA: TGTGCCAGCAGTTACTCTAACTATGGCTACACCTTC.

The chain couples TRBV6-5 to TRBJ2-2; perhaps TRBD1 as D (5 bases). This CDR3 contains 15 residues. V dropped 7 bases and J dropped 1 base, with 13 bases sitting between them. CDR1 MNHEY and CDR2 SVGAGI come from the germline V gene. The CDR3 is CASTVDSLNTGELFF. The CDR3 DNA follows: TGTGCCAGCACCGTAGACAGTTTGAACACCGGGGAGCTGTTTTTT.

This sequence joins TRBV5-4 and TRBJ2-4, with D perhaps TRBD1 or TRBD2 (7 bases each). The CDR3 runs 11 residues. Germline CDR1 reads SGHNT; CDR2 reads YYREEE (reference sequence). The ends were cut back, 7 bases at V and 8 bases at J, with 10 bases in the middle. CDR3 amino acids: CASQGGDIQYF. CDR3 nucleotide sequence: TGTGCCAGCCAGGGGGGGGACATTCAGTACTTC.

V and J are TRBV11-2 and TRBJ1-1; D call uncertain. The CDR3 length is 13 residues. Germline-derived CDR1 and CDR2 are SGHAT and FQNNGV. The V gene lost 2 bases and the J gene lost 2 bases, with 6 bases spanning the gap. The CDR3 region is CASSLQENTEAFF. CDR3 coding DNA: TGTGCCAGCAGCTTACAGGAAAACACTGAAGCTTTCTTT.

The V gene is TRBV20-1, the J gene TRBJ1-2, with D tentatively TRBD1 (5 bases). V gave up 6 bases and J gave up 8 bases, with 13 bases separating them. CDR3 length equals 11 residues. The V gene's germline CDR1 is DFQATT and CDR2 SNEGSKA (reference sequence). CDR3 residues: CSASQGGGYTF. Here the CDR3 DNA reads TGCAGTGCCTCCCAGGGAGGGGGCTACACCTTC.

V and J are TRBV11-3 and TRBJ2-7; TRBD2 matches at 8 bases. The V segment lost 0 bases and the J segment 1 base; nucleotides outside the gene matches: 17. This CDR3 comprises 20 residues. Germline lookup yields CDR1 SGHNT and CDR2 YENEEA. The CDR3 loop reads CASSLDWEVGRGAPSYEQYV. As DNA, the CDR3 is TGTGCCAGCAGCTTAGATTGGGAAGTCGGGCGGGGGGCCCCTTCCTACGAGCAGTACGTC.

J is TRBJ1-2 and V is TRBV15; D call uncertain. The CDR3 is made up of 14 amino acids. The ends were cut back, 1 base at V and 4 bases at J, with 10 bases in the middle. From germline, CDR1 is LNHNV and CDR2 YYDKDF (reference sequence). The CDR3 loop is CATSRAGEFYGYTF. The CDR3 nucleotides read TGTGCCACCAGCAGAGCCGGGGAGTTCTATGGCTACACCTTC.

This sequence joins TRBV2 and TRBJ1-2, with D maybe TRBD1 (5 bases). Germline values: CDR1 SNHLY, CDR2 FYNNEI. The CDR3 is 15 amino acids. Trimming stripped 1 base from V and 4 bases from J, with 13 bases between. Here the CDR3 reads CASSEEGKAIYGYTF. In DNA, the CDR3 is TGTGCCAGCAGTGAAGAGGGGAAGGCGATCTATGGCTACACCTTC. Looking up the rest from reference TRBV2 and TRBJ1-2 gives the full variable domain: EPEVTQTPSHQVTQMGQEVILRCVPISNHLYFYWYRQILGQKVEFLVSFYNNEISEKSEIFDDQFSVERPDGSNFTLKIRSTKLEDSAMYFCASSEEGKAIYGYTFGSGTRLTVV.

This clone has more than one count but fewer than ten. The chain is built from TRBV6-4 and TRBJ2-2; D is undetermined. The V gene's germline CDR1 is MRHNA and CDR2 SNTAGT. Trimming took off 6 bases at V and 4 bases at J, with 6 bases between the two ends. The CDR3 sequence is 12 residues long. The CDR3: CASSQSTGELFF. The CDR3 nucleotides read TGTGCCAGCAGCCAATCCACCGGGGAGCTGTTTTTT.

The V gene is TRBV10-3, the J gene TRBJ2-7, with 7 bases fitting TRBD2. The CDR3 is made up of 14 amino acids. J lost 4 bases, V lost 4 bases, and 7 bases had no gene match. The germline V gene has CDR1 ENHRY and CDR2 SYGVKD. This CDR3 is CAISGLGGGYEQYF. The CDR3 DNA is TGTGCCATCAGTGGTTTGGGGGGAGGGTACGAGCAGTACTTC.

The table lists this clone with a few counts. This chain connects TRBV5-1 to TRBJ1-3; D ambiguous. The V end was cut by 3 bases, the J end by 4 bases, with 8 bases between. The germline CDR1 and CDR2 sequences are SGHRS and YFSETQ. This CDR3 is 13 amino acids long. The CDR3 coding sequence is TGCGCCAGCAGCTCAACCCAGGGAAACACCATATATTTT. This sequence encodes CASSSTQGNTIYF. Complete variable domain (other parts from reference TRBV5-1 and TRBJ1-3): KAGVTQTPRYLIKTRGQQVTLSCSPISGHRSVSWYQQTPGQGLQFLFEYFSETQRNKGNFPGRFSGRQFSNSRSEMNVSTLELGDSALYLCASSSTQGNTIYFGEGSWLTVV.

The chain couples TRBV6-6 to TRBJ1-1, with 8 bases matching TRBD1. CDR3 length equals 14 residues. The junction had 5 bases not matched to a gene; V was cut back by 7 bases and J by 1 base. Germline values: CDR1 MNHNY, CDR2 SVGAGI (reference sequence). CDR3 residues: CASKRQGQNTEAFF. The CDR3 bases are TGTGCCAGCAAGAGACAGGGGCAGAACACTGAAGCTTTCTTT.

A few counts support this clone. The rearrangement joins TRBV7-8 to TRBJ1-2; D not certain. Trimming stripped 5 bases from V and 7 bases from J, with 17 bases between. The germline V gene has CDR1 SGHVS and CDR2 FQNEAQ. This CDR3 spans 14 amino acids. This CDR3 is CASSQTPGSAGYTF. CDR3 DNA sequence: TGTGCCAGCAGCCAGACCCCGGGATCGGCTGGCTACACCTTC.

V is TRBV6-5 and J is TRBJ1-1, with D possibly TRBD1 on 6 matching bases. The CDR3 is 14 amino acids. CDR1 is MNHEY, CDR2 SVGAGI, per germline. Trimming removed 6 bases from V and 9 bases from J, with 20 bases in between. The DNA for the CDR3 is TGTGCCAGCAGGGACACAGGGCTCCGGTCCAAAGCTTTCTTT. This translates into CASRDTGLRSKAFF.

This chain joins TRBV2 and TRBJ2-3; D is uncertain. With 5 bases removed from V and 0 bases from J, the gap between germline ends came to 6 bases. The germline V gene encodes CDR1 SNHLY and CDR2 FYNNEI. This CDR3 region has 13 residues. The CDR3 nucleotides are TGTGCCAGCAGTCCGGCTAGCACAGATACGCAGTATTTT. This encodes CASSPASTDTQYF. The variable domain in full, with the rest retrieved from reference TRBV2 and TRBJ2-3, is EPEVTQTPSHQVTQMGQEVILRCVPISNHLYFYWYRQILGQKVEFLVSFYNNEISEKSEIFDDQFSVERPDGSNFTLKIRSTKLEDSAMYFCASSPASTDTQYFGPGTRLTVL.